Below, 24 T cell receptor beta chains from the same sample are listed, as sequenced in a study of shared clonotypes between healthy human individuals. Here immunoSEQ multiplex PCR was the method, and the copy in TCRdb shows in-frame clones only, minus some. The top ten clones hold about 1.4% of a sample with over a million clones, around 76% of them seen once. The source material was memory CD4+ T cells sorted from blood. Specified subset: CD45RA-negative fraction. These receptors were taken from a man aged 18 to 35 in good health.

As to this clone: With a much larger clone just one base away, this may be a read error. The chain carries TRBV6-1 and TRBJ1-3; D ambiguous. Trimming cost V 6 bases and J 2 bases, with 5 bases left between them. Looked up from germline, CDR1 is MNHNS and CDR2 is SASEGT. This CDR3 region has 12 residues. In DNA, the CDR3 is TGTGCCAGCAGGGGTCCTGGAAACACCATATATTTT. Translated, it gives CASRGPGNTIYF.

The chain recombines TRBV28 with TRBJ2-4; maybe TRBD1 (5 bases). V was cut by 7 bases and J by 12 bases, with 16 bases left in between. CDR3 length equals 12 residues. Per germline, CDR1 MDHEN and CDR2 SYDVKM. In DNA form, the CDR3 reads TGTGCCAGCACTCCCCGTCAGGGTACTCAGTACTTC. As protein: CASTPRQGTQYF.

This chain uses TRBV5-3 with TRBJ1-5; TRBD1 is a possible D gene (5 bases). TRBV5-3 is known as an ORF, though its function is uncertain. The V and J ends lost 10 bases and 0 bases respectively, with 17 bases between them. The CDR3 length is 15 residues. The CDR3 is CAPEKGRYSNQPQHF. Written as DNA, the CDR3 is TGTGCCCCCGAGAAGGGGCGGTATAGCAATCAGCCCCAGCATTTT.

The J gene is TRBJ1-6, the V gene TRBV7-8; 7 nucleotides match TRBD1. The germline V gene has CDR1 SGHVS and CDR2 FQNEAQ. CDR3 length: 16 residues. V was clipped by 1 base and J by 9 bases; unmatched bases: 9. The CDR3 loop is CASSLGTGRTGSPLHF. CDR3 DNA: TGTGCCAGCAGCTTAGGGACAGGCAGAACAGGTTCACCCCTCCACTTT.

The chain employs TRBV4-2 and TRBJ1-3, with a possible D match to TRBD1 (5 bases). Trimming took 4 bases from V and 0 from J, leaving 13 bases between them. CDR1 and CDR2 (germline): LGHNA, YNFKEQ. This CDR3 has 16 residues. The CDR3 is CASSLSGGSSGNTIYF. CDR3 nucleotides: TGTGCCAGCAGCCTTTCTGGGGGGTCCTCTGGAAACACCATATATTTT.

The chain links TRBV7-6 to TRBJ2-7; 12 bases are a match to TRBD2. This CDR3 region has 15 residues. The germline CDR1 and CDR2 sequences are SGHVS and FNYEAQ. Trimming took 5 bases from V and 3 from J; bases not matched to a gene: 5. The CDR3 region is CASSPETSGGYEQYF. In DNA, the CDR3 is TGTGCCAGCAGCCCAGAGACTAGCGGGGGCTACGAGCAGTACTTC.

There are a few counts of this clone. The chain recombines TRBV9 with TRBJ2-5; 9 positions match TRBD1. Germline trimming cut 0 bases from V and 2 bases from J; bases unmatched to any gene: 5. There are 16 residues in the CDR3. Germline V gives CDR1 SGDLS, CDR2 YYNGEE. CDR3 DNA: TGTGCCAGCAGCGTAGCCGGACAGGGGAGGCAAGAGACCCAGTACTTC. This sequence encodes CASSVAGQGRQETQYF.

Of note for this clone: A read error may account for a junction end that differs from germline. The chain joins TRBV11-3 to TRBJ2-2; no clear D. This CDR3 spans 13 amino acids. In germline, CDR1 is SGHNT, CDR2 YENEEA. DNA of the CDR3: TGTGCCAGCAGCCTAGACACGACCGGGGAGCTGTTTTTT. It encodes CASSLDTTGELFF.

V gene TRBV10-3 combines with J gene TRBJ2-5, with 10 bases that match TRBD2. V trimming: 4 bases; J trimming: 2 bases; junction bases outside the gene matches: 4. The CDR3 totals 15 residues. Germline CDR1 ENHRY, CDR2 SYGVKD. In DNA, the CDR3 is TGTGCCATCAGTGGTAGCGGGGGGCCGCAAGAGACCCAGTACTTC. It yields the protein CAISGSGGPQETQYF.

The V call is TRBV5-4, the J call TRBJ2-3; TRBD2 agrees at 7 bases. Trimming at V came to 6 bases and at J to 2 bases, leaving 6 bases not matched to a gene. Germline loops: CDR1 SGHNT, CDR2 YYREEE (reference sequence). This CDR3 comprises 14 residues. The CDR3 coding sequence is TGTGCCAGCACCCAGGGACTACTCACAGATACGCAGTATTTT. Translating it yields CASTQGLLTDTQYF.

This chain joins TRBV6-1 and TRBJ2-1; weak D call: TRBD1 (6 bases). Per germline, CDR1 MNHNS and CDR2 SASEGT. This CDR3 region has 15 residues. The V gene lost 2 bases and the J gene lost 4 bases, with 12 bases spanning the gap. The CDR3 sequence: CASSEQGRNYNEQFF. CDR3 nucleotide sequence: TGTGCCAGCAGTGAACAGGGGCGAAATTACAATGAGCAGTTCTTC.

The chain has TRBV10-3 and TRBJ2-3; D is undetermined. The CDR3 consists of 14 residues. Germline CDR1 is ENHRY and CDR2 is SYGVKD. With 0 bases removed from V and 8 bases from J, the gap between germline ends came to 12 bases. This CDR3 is CAISESGDGRTQYF. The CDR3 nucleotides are TGTGCCATCAGTGAGTCGGGTGACGGTCGTACGCAGTATTTT.

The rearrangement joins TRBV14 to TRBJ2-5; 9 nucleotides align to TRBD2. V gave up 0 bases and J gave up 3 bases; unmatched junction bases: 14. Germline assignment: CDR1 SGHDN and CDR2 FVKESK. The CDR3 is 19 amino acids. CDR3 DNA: TGTGCCAGCAGCCAAGATCGGTTAGCGGGGGCATTCATTAAAGAGACCCAGTACTTC. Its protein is CASSQDRLAGAFIKETQYF.

CDR3 bases: TGTGCCTCCAGGGCCAAAAACATTCAGTACTTC. Translating gives CASRAKNIQYF. J is TRBJ2-4 and V is TRBV30; unclear D gene. The CDR3 loop spans 11 amino acids. Looked up from germline, CDR1 is GTSNPN and CDR2 is SVGIG (reference sequence). Trimming took off 7 bases at V and 1 base at J, with 5 bases between the two ends.

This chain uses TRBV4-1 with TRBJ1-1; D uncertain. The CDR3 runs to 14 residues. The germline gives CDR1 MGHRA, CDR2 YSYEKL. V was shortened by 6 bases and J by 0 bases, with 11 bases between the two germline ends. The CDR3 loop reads CASSFLGLNTEAFF. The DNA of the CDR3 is TGCGCCAGCAGTTTCCTGGGGTTGAACACTGAAGCTTTCTTT.

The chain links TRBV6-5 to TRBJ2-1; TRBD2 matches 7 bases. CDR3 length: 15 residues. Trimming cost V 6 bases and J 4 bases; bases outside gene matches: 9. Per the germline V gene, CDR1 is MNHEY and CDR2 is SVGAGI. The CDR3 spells CASRAGTNIYNEQFF. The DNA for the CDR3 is TGTGCCAGCAGAGCCGGGACTAACATTTACAATGAGCAGTTCTTC.

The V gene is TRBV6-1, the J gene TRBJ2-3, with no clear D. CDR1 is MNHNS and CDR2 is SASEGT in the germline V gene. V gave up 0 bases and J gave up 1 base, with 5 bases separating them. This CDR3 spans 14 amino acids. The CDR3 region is CASSEARGTDTQYF. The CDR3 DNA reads TGTGCCAGCAGTGAAGCCCGGGGCACAGATACGCAGTATTTT.

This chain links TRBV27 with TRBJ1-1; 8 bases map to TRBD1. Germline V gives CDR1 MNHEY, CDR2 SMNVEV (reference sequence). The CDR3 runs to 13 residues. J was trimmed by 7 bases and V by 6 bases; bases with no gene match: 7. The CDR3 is CASRIRQGNEAFF. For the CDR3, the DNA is TGTGCCAGCAGGATACGACAGGGGAATGAAGCTTTCTTT.

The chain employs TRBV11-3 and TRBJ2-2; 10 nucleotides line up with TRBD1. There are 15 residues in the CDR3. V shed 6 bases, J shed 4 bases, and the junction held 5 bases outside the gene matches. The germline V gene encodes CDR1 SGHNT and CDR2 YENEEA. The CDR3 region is CASSTGTGATGELFF. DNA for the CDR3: TGTGCCAGCAGTACCGGGACAGGGGCCACCGGGGAGCTGTTTTTT.

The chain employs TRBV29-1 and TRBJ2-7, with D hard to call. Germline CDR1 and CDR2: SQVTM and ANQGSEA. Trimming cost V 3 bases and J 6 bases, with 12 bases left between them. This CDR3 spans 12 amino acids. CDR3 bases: TGCAGCGTTGACGTCCAATCTTCCGAGCAGTACTTC. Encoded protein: CSVDVQSSEQYF.

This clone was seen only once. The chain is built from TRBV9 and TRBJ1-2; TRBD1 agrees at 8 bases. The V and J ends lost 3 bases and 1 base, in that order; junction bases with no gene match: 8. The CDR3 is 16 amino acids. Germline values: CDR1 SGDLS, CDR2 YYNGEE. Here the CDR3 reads CASSDPTGAFNYGYTF. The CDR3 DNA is TGTGCCAGCAGCGACCCGACAGGGGCCTTTAACTATGGCTACACCTTC.

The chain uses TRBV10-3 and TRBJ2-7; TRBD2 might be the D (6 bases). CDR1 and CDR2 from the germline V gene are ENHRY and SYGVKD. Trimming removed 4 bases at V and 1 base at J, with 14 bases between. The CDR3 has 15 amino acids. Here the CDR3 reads CAISGAGRISYEQYF. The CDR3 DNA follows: TGTGCCATCAGTGGGGCGGGACGGATTTCCTACGAGCAGTACTTC.

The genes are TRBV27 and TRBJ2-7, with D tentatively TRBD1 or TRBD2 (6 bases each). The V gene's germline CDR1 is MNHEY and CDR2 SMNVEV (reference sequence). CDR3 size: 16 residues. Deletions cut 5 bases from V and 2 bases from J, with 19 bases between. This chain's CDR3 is CASSPRRGESPYEQYF. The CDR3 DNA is TGTGCCAGCAGTCCTAGGAGGGGGGAATCTCCCTACGAGCAGTACTTC.

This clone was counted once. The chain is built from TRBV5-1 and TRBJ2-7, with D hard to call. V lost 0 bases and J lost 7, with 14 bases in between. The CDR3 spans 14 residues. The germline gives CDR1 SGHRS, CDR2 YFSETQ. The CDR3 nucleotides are TGCGCCAGCAGCTTGGCCCTAACAGAGCGTGAGCAGTACTTC. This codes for CASSLALTEREQYF.